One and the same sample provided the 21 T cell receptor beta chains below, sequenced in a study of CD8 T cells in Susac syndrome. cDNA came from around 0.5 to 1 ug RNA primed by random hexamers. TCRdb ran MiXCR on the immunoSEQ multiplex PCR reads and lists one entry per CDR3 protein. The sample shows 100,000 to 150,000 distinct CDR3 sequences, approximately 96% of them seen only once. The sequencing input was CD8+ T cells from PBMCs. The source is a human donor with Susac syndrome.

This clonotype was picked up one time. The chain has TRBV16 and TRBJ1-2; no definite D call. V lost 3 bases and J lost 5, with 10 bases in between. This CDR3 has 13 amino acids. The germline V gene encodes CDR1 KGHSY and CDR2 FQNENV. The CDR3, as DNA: TGTGCCAGCAGCCAGACTACGGCTTATGGCTACACCTTC. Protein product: CASSQTTAYGYTF.

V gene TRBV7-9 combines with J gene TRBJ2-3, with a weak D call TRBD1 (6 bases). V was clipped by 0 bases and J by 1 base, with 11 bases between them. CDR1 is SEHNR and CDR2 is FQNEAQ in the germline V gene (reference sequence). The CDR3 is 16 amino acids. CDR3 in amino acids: CASSLAYRVGTDTQYF. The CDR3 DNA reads TGTGCCAGCAGCTTAGCCTACAGGGTAGGCACAGATACGCAGTATTTT. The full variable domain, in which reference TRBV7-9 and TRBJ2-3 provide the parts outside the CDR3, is DTGVSQNPRHKITKRGQNVTFRCDPISEHNRLYWYRQTLGQGPEFLTYFQNEAQLEKSRLLSDRFSAERPKGSFSTLEIQRTEQGDSAMYLCASSLAYRVGTDTQYFGPGTRLTVL.

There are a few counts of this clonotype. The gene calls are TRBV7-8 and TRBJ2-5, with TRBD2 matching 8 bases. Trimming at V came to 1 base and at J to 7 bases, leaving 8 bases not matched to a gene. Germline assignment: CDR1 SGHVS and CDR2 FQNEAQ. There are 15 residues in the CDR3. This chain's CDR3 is CASSLGGSGTWTQYF. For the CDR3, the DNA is TGTGCCAGCAGCTTAGGAGGTAGCGGGACCTGGACCCAGTACTTC.

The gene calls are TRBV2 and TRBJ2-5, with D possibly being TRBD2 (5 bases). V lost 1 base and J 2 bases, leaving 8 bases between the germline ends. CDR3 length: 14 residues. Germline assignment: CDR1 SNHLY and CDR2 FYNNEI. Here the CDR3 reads CASSEGEWQETQYF. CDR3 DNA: TGTGCCAGCAGTGAAGGGGAGTGGCAAGAGACCCAGTACTTC.

The CDR3 bases are TGTGCCAGCAGTCTTAGTGAGGGGACCGGGGAGCTGTTTTTT. Protein product: CASSLSEGTGELFF. The chain uses TRBV12-3 or TRBV12-4 and TRBJ2-2, with D possibly being TRBD1 or TRBD2 (5 bases each). The ends were cut back, 5 bases at V and 5 bases at J, with 12 bases in the middle. The CDR3 length is 14 residues.

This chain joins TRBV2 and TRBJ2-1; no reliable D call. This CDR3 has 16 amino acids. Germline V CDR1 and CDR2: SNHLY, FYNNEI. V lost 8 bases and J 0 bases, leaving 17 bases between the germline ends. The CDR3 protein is CASGLGYGSSYNEQFF. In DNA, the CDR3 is TGTGCCAGCGGTCTCGGTTATGGAAGCTCCTACAATGAGCAGTTCTTC.

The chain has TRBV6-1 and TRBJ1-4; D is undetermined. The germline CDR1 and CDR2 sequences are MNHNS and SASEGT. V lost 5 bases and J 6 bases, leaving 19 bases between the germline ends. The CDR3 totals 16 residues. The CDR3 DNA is TGTGCCAGCAGTACCCGGACTGCCGCATTCGATGAAAAACTGTTTTTT. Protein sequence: CASSTRTAAFDEKLFF.

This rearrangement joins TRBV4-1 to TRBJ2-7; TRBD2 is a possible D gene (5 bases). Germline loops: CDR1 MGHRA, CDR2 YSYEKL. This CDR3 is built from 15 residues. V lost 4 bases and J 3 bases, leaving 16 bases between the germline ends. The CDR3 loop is CASSPTGSGVYEQYF. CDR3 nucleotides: TGCGCCAGCAGCCCAACGGGGTCAGGTGTCTACGAGCAGTACTTC.

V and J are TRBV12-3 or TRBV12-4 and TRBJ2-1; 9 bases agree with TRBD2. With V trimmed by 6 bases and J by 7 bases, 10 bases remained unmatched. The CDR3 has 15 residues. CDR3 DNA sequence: TGTGCCAGCAGCCTGGGGGTAGCGGGAGTGAATGAGCAGTTCTTC. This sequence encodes CASSLGVAGVNEQFF.

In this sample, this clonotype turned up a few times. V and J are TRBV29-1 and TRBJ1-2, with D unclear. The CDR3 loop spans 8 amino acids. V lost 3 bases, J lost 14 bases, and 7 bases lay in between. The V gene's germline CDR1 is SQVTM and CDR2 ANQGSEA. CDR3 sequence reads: CSVDARTF. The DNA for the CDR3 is TGCAGCGTTGATGCCCGAACCTTC.

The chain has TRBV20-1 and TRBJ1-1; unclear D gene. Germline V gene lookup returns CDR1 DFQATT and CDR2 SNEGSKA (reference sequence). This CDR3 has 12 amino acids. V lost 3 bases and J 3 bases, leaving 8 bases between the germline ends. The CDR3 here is CSARERDTEAFF. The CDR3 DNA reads TGCAGTGCTAGGGAGAGGGACACTGAAGCTTTCTTT.

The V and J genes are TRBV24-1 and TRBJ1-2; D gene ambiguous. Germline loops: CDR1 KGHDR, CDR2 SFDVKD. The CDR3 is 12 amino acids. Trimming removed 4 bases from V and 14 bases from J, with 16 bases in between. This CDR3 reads CATSDPAGYVTF. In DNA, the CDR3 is TGTGCCACCAGTGACCCGGCGGGGTATGTTACCTTC.

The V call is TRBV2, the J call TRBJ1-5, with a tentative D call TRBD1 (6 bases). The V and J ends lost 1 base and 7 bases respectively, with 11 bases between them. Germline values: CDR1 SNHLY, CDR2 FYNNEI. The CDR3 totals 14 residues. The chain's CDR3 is CASSEGGGRQPQHF. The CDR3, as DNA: TGTGCCAGCAGTGAAGGGGGGGGCAGACAGCCCCAGCATTTT.

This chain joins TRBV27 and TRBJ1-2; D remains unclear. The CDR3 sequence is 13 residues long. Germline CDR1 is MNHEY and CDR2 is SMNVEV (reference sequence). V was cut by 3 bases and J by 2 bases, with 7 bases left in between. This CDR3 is CASSFQENYGYTF. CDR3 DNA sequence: TGTGCCAGCAGTTTCCAGGAAAACTATGGCTACACCTTC.

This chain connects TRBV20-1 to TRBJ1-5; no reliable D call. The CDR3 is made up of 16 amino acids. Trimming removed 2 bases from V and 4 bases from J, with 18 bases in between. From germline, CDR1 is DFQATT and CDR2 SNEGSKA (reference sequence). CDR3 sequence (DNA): TGCAGTGCTAGAAGTTTCGGCCAGTCTACTAATCAGCCCCAGCATTTT. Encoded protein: CSARSFGQSTNQPQHF.

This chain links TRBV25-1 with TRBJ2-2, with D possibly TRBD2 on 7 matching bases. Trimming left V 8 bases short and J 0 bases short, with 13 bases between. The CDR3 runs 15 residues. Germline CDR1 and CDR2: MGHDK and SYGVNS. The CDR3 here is CASARRGPNTGELFF. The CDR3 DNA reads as TGTGCCAGCGCCCGGCGGGGGCCGAACACCGGGGAGCTGTTTTTT.

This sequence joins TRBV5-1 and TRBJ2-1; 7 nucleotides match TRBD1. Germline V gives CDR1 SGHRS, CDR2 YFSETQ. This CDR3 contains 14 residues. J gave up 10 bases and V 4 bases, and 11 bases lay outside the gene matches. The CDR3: CASSRNRGSGEQFF. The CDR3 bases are TGCGCCAGCAGCCGGAACAGGGGTTCCGGGGAGCAGTTCTTC. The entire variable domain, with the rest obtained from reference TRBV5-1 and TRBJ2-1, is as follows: KAGVTQTPRYLIKTRGQQVTLSCSPISGHRSVSWYQQTPGQGLQFLFEYFSETQRNKGNFPGRFSGRQFSNSRSEMNVSTLELGDSALYLCASSRNRGSGEQFFGPGTRLTVL.

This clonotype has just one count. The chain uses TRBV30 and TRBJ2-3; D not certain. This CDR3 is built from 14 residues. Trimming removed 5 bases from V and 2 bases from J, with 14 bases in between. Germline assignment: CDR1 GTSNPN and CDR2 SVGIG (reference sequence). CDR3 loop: CAWGYGYTTDTQYF. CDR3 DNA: TGTGCCTGGGGTTATGGGTATACCACAGATACGCAGTATTTT.

The CDR3 DNA sequence: TGTGCCAGCAGCTTAGGGTTATGGGGGATCCAGCCCCAGCATTTT. This encodes CASSLGLWGIQPQHF. This chain connects TRBV13 to TRBJ1-5; D possibly corresponds to TRBD1 (5 bases). This CDR3 contains 15 residues. V was pared by 0 bases and J by 7 bases, with 13 bases between. The V gene's germline CDR1 is PRHDT and CDR2 FYEKMQ (reference sequence).

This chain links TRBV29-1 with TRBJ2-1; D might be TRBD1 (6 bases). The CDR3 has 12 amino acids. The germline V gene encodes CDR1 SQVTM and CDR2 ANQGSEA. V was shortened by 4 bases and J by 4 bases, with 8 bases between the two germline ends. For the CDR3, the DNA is TGCAGCGTTGCGGACAGATACAATGAGCAGTTCTTC. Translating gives CSVADRYNEQFF.

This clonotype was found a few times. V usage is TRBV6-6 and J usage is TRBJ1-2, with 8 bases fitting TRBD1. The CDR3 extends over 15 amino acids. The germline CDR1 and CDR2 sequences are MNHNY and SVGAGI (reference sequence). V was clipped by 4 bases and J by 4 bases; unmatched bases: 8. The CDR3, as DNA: TGTGCCAGCAGTTCCAAAGGACAGGGAGCCTATGGCTACACCTTC. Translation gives CASSSKGQGAYGYTF.